This passage covers 18 T cell receptor beta chains from one sample sequenced in a study of blood T cell repertoires in COVID-19. Here immunoSEQ multiplex PCR was the method, and the copy in TCRdb shows in-frame clones only, minus some. Among more than 300,000 clones listed, 90% to 95% were seen once. The material sequenced was PBMCs or T cells enriched from blood (not recorded which). The origin of the receptors is a woman aged 25 to 39 who had been exposed to COVID-19.

This clone showed up many times. V is TRBV5-1 and J is TRBJ2-3, with 9 bases matching TRBD1. Germline trimming cut 1 base from V and 5 bases from J; bases unmatched to any gene: 5. This CDR3 region has 15 residues. Per germline, CDR1 SGHRS and CDR2 YFSETQ. CDR3 in DNA: TGCGCCAGCAGCTTGTACAGGGGGCTAGGAGATACGCAGTATTTT. Translated, it gives CASSLYRGLGDTQYF.

V usage is TRBV6-4 and J usage is TRBJ1-2; D gene unclear. Trimming removed 6 bases at V and 3 bases at J, with 20 bases between. The CDR3 runs 16 residues. Per germline, CDR1 MRHNA and CDR2 SNTAGT. CDR3 DNA sequence: TGTGCCAGCAGGGCAGGTGGGCCATTAGATCACTATGGCTACACCTTC. The encoded protein is CASRAGGPLDHYGYTF.

CDR3 loop: CASSPGLSTGELFF. The CDR3 coding sequence is TGTGCCAGCAGCCCTGGGCTCAGCACCGGGGAGCTGTTTTTT. The V and J genes are TRBV11-3 and TRBJ2-2; D is undetermined. The germline V gene has CDR1 SGHNT and CDR2 YENEEA. The V gene lost 5 bases and the J gene lost 4 bases, with 11 bases spanning the gap. The length of the CDR3 is 14 residues.

CDR3 coding DNA: TGTGCCAGCAGCTCCGGGACTAGCTTCAGTTACTACAATGAGCAGTTCTTC. Translation gives CASSSGTSFSYYNEQFF. This chain uses TRBV5-8 with TRBJ2-1; TRBD2 matches 9 bases. This CDR3 comprises 17 residues. Germline CDR1 SGHTS, CDR2 YDEGEE. Unmatched junction bases numbered 10, after V lost 3 bases and J lost 3 bases.

The chain recombines TRBV21-1 with TRBJ1-2; the D call TRBD1 from the table was never checked on the DNA. TRBV21-1 is a documented pseudogene. The length of the CDR3 is 17 residues. In DNA, the CDR3 is TGTGCCAGCAGCAAAGTAAAGGGACAGGGGGCCGGCTATGGCTACACCTTC. This gives the protein CASSKVKGQGAGYGYTF.

This sequence joins TRBV3-1 (or the pseudogene TRBV3-2) and TRBJ1-3; a weak D match, TRBD1 (5 bases). This CDR3 spans 17 amino acids. The ends were cut back, 4 bases at V and 0 bases at J, with 16 bases in the middle. CDR1 LGHDT and CDR2 YNNKEL come from the germline V gene (reference sequence). CDR3 in DNA: TGTGCCAGCAGCCTGGGGGGTTTCATTAGCTCTGGAAACACCATATATTTT. It translates to CASSLGGFISSGNTIYF.

The count of this clone is one. This rearrangement joins TRBV7-9 to TRBJ2-3; TRBD2 matches at 9 bases. The CDR3 is 14 residues long. Trimming took 1 base from V and 4 from J; bases not matched to a gene: 0. CDR1 and CDR2 (germline): SEHNR, FQNEAQ (reference sequence). The CDR3 loop is CASSLGGGADTQYF. The CDR3 region has the DNA TGTGCCAGCAGCTTAGGCGGGGGGGCAGATACGCAGTATTTT.

This clone was counted a few times. This chain links TRBV27 with TRBJ2-1; the match to TRBD2 covers 9 bases. Trimming took 7 bases from V and 10 from J; bases not matched to a gene: 11. The CDR3 is made up of 14 amino acids. Germline CDR1 is MNHEY and CDR2 is SMNVEV (reference sequence). CDR3 sequence: CASKASGVNGEQFF. The CDR3 DNA sequence: TGTGCCAGCAAGGCTAGCGGGGTCAATGGGGAGCAGTTCTTC.

The chain employs TRBV18 and TRBJ1-3, with TRBD1 as a possible D gene (5 bases). V shed 5 bases and J shed 7 bases, with 15 bases lying between them. The CDR3 contains 14 residues. Per the germline V gene, CDR1 is KGHSH and CDR2 is LQKENI. CDR3 protein: CASSAKTPGNTIYF. The CDR3 coding sequence is TGTGCCAGCTCAGCGAAGACCCCAGGGAACACCATATATTTT.

The chain combines TRBV10-3 with TRBJ2-2; TRBD1 agrees at 9 bases. Trimming took 9 bases from V and 5 from J; bases not matched to a gene: 1. The CDR3 contains 12 residues. Germline assignment: CDR1 ENHRY and CDR2 SYGVKD. CDR3 coding DNA: TGTGCCATAGACAGGGGGACCGGGGAGCTGTTTTTT. It codes for CAIDRGTGELFF.

This chain joins TRBV5-1 and TRBJ1-3; perhaps TRBD1 as D (6 bases). The CDR3 covers 14 residues. V dropped 6 bases and J dropped 0 bases, with 10 bases sitting between them. Germline CDR1 and CDR2: SGHRS and YFSETQ. DNA of the CDR3: TGCGCCAGCAACACAGGGAACTCTGGAAACACCATATATTTT. Protein sequence: CASNTGNSGNTIYF.

V is TRBV5-1 and J is TRBJ1-6; maybe TRBD1 (6 bases). This CDR3 region has 16 residues. V lost 0 bases and J 8 bases, leaving 15 bases between the germline ends. CDR1 SGHRS and CDR2 YFSETQ come from the germline V gene. CDR3 DNA: TGCGCCAGCAGCTTGGGACCTACAGGGACGGATTCACCCCTCCACTTT. Amino acids: CASSLGPTGTDSPLHF.

To note about this clone: Other DNA sequences within the sample encode an identical CDR3. The rearrangement links TRBV18 to TRBJ1-1, with D unresolved. Trimming shortened V by 4 bases and J by 1 base, and 4 bases separated the two germline ends. The CDR3 length is 12 residues. Germline CDR1 KGHSH, CDR2 LQKENI. In DNA form, the CDR3 reads TGTGCCAGCTCACTATGGAACACTGAAGCTTTCTTT. Protein: CASSLWNTEAFF. The full variable domain, rest sourced from reference TRBV18 and TRBJ1-1, is NAGVMQNPRHLVRRRGQEARLRCSPMKGHSHVYWYRQLPEEGLKFMVYLQKENIIDESGMPKERFSAEFPKEGPSILRIQQVVRGDSAAYFCASSLWNTEAFFGQGTRLTVV.

This clone was recorded at least ten times. In DNA form, the CDR3 reads TGTGCCACACGCCCACCGACAGAAAATGAGCAGTTCTTC. Its translation: CATRPPTENEQFF. The chain carries TRBV10-3 and TRBJ2-1; tentative D call: TRBD1 (5 bases). The ends were cut back, 10 bases at V and 7 bases at J, with 17 bases in the middle. Looked up from germline, CDR1 is ENHRY and CDR2 is SYGVKD. This CDR3 spans 13 amino acids.

This clone appeared a few times. This chain uses TRBV19 with TRBJ1-5; perhaps TRBD1 as D (6 bases). V was trimmed by 6 bases and J by 2 bases, leaving 11 bases between them. From germline, CDR1 is LNHDA and CDR2 SQIVND (reference sequence). The CDR3 is made up of 14 amino acids. The CDR3 bases are TGTGCCAGTAGCGACAGGCAGGGCAATCAGCCCCAGCATTTT. It translates to CASSDRQGNQPQHF.

Only a few counts were recorded for this clone. The rearrangement joins TRBV7-6 to TRBJ2-5; D is unclear. The CDR3 sequence is 14 residues long. Germline CDR1 is SGHVS and CDR2 is FNYEAQ. Between the trimmed V and J ends, which lost 1 base and 2 bases, there was a span of 8 bases. The DNA of the CDR3 is TGTGCCAGCAGCTTAGACCCCGGGCAAGAGACCCAGTACTTC. Protein product: CASSLDPGQETQYF.

V usage is TRBV7-9 and J usage is TRBJ2-5; TRBD2 matches 8 bases. The trim removed 5 bases at V and 2 bases at J, leaving 10 bases unmatched. The CDR3 sequence is 16 residues long. Germline V gene sequence: CDR1 SEHNR, CDR2 FQNEAQ (reference sequence). CDR3 bases: TGTGCCAGCAGCACACTTGGAGCGGGGGAACAAGAGACCCAGTACTTC. It encodes CASSTLGAGEQETQYF.

The genes are TRBV19 and TRBJ2-7, with 9 nucleotides matching TRBD1. V gave up 5 bases and J gave up 6 bases; unmatched junction bases: 8. The CDR3 is made up of 14 amino acids. Germline V gene data show CDR1 as LNHDA and CDR2 as SQIVND (reference sequence). The CDR3 nucleotides are TGTGCCAGTAGTCCCGCACGGGACAGGGTCGAGCAGTACTTC. It translates to CASSPARDRVEQYF.